This T cell receptor beta chain derives from a study of blood T cell repertoires in COVID-19. Participant ages covered roughly 18 to 89 years across 24 US areas. Participant-given clinical history determined each cohort assignment. The protocol was immunoSEQ multiplex PCR, while the TCRdb copy is restricted to in-frame clones and leaves out a portion. Counted here are around 250,000 clones, around 84% occurring once; the ten biggest clones make up about 1.5%. This clone was observed a single time. Germline CDR1 is MNHEY and CDR2 is SMNVEV (reference sequence). V was pared by 3 bases and J by 6 bases, with 4 bases of the junction left unmatched. CDR3 size: 14 residues.

The material sequenced was PBMCs or T cells enriched from blood (not recorded which). V usage is TRBV27 and J usage is TRBJ2-3; 9 nucleotides line up with TRBD1. The sequence was obtained from a woman aged 50 to 65 who had recovered from COVID-19. The CDR3 region has the DNA TGTGCCAGCAGTTTCGCACAGGGGGCCGATACGCAGTATTTT. Translated: CASSFAQGADTQYF.